The clone carrying this TCR beta chain was found a few times. The sample has other DNA sequences that encode this CDR3 too. As processed by the authors: Nucleated cell counts were estimated from reference gene primer amplification. TCRdb's copy holds only in-frame clones and misses some; the assay was immunoSEQ multiplex PCR. Clone size and the V and J calls come from that table; the DNA yielded D and trimming. The sample has about 300,000 clones; around 84% are singletons. These data come from a study of blood T cell repertoires in COVID-19. Whole-study context: There were acute and convalescent COVID-19 samples, and they came from the United States, Italy and Spain. PBMCs, B-cell-depleted T cells, or T cells provided the cDNA or gDNA that made up the material.

Germline V gene data show CDR1 as SGHRS and CDR2 as YFSETQ. The CDR3 consists of 13 residues. With 2 bases clipped from V and 8 bases from J, the junction kept 4 bases outside the gene matches. Participants had their cohort set by participant-reported clinical history. The sequenced sample consisted of PBMCs or T cells enriched from blood (not recorded which). This clonotype was sampled from a young man who had recovered from COVID-19. This rearrangement joins TRBV5-1 to TRBJ1-1; TRBD1 matches at 9 bases. The CDR3 spells CASSFGTGTEAFF. The CDR3 nucleotides read TGCGCCAGCAGCTTCGGGACAGGGACAGAAGCTTTCTTT.